This T cell receptor (beta chain) is drawn from a study of cytomegalovirus exposure and HLA in healthy donors. Overall study context: As an earlier analysis found, about 179 million T cells yielded 95 million to 130 million unique TCR beta sequences. Broader study findings: Associated with cytomegalovirus, according to the listing, were fewer than 200 TCR beta chains. In all likelihood, a cluster of highly shared sequence variants was a sequencing artifact.

The primer mix had 60 Vbeta and 13 Jbeta primers. Sequenced by immunoSEQ multiplex PCR; TCRdb stores in-frame clones only, minus some. The repertoire consists of 150,000 to 200,000 clones, with over 60% occurring once and the leading ten covering 0.95% to 1.4%. With respect to this clone: The antigen remains unidentified.

Germline V gene lookup returns CDR1 MNHEY and CDR2 SMNVEV (reference sequence). The CDR3 extends over 16 amino acids. The sequenced sample consisted of PBMCs. This clonotype was obtained from a woman aged 40-49 years in good health and CMV-seronegative. The rearrangement uses TRBV27 and TRBJ2-7; 9 bases map to TRBD1. CDR3 nucleotides: TGTGCGGACAGGGGAGGACTACGTATTAGCAAAAACGAGCAGTACTTC. It yields the protein CADRGGLRISKNEQYF.